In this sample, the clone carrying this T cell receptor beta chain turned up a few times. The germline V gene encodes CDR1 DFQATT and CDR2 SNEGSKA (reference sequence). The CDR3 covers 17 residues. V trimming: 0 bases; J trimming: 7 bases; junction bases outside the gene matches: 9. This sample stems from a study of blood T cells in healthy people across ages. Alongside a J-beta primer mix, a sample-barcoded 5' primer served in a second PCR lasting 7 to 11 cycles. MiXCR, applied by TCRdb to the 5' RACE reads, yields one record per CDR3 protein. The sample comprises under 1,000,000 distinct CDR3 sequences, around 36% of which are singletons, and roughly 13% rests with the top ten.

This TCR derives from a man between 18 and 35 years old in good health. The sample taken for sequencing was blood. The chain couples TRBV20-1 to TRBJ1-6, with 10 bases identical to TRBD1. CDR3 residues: CSAREYMTGGENSPLHF. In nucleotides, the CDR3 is TGCAGTGCTAGAGAGTATATGACAGGGGGCGAGAATTCACCCCTCCACTTT.